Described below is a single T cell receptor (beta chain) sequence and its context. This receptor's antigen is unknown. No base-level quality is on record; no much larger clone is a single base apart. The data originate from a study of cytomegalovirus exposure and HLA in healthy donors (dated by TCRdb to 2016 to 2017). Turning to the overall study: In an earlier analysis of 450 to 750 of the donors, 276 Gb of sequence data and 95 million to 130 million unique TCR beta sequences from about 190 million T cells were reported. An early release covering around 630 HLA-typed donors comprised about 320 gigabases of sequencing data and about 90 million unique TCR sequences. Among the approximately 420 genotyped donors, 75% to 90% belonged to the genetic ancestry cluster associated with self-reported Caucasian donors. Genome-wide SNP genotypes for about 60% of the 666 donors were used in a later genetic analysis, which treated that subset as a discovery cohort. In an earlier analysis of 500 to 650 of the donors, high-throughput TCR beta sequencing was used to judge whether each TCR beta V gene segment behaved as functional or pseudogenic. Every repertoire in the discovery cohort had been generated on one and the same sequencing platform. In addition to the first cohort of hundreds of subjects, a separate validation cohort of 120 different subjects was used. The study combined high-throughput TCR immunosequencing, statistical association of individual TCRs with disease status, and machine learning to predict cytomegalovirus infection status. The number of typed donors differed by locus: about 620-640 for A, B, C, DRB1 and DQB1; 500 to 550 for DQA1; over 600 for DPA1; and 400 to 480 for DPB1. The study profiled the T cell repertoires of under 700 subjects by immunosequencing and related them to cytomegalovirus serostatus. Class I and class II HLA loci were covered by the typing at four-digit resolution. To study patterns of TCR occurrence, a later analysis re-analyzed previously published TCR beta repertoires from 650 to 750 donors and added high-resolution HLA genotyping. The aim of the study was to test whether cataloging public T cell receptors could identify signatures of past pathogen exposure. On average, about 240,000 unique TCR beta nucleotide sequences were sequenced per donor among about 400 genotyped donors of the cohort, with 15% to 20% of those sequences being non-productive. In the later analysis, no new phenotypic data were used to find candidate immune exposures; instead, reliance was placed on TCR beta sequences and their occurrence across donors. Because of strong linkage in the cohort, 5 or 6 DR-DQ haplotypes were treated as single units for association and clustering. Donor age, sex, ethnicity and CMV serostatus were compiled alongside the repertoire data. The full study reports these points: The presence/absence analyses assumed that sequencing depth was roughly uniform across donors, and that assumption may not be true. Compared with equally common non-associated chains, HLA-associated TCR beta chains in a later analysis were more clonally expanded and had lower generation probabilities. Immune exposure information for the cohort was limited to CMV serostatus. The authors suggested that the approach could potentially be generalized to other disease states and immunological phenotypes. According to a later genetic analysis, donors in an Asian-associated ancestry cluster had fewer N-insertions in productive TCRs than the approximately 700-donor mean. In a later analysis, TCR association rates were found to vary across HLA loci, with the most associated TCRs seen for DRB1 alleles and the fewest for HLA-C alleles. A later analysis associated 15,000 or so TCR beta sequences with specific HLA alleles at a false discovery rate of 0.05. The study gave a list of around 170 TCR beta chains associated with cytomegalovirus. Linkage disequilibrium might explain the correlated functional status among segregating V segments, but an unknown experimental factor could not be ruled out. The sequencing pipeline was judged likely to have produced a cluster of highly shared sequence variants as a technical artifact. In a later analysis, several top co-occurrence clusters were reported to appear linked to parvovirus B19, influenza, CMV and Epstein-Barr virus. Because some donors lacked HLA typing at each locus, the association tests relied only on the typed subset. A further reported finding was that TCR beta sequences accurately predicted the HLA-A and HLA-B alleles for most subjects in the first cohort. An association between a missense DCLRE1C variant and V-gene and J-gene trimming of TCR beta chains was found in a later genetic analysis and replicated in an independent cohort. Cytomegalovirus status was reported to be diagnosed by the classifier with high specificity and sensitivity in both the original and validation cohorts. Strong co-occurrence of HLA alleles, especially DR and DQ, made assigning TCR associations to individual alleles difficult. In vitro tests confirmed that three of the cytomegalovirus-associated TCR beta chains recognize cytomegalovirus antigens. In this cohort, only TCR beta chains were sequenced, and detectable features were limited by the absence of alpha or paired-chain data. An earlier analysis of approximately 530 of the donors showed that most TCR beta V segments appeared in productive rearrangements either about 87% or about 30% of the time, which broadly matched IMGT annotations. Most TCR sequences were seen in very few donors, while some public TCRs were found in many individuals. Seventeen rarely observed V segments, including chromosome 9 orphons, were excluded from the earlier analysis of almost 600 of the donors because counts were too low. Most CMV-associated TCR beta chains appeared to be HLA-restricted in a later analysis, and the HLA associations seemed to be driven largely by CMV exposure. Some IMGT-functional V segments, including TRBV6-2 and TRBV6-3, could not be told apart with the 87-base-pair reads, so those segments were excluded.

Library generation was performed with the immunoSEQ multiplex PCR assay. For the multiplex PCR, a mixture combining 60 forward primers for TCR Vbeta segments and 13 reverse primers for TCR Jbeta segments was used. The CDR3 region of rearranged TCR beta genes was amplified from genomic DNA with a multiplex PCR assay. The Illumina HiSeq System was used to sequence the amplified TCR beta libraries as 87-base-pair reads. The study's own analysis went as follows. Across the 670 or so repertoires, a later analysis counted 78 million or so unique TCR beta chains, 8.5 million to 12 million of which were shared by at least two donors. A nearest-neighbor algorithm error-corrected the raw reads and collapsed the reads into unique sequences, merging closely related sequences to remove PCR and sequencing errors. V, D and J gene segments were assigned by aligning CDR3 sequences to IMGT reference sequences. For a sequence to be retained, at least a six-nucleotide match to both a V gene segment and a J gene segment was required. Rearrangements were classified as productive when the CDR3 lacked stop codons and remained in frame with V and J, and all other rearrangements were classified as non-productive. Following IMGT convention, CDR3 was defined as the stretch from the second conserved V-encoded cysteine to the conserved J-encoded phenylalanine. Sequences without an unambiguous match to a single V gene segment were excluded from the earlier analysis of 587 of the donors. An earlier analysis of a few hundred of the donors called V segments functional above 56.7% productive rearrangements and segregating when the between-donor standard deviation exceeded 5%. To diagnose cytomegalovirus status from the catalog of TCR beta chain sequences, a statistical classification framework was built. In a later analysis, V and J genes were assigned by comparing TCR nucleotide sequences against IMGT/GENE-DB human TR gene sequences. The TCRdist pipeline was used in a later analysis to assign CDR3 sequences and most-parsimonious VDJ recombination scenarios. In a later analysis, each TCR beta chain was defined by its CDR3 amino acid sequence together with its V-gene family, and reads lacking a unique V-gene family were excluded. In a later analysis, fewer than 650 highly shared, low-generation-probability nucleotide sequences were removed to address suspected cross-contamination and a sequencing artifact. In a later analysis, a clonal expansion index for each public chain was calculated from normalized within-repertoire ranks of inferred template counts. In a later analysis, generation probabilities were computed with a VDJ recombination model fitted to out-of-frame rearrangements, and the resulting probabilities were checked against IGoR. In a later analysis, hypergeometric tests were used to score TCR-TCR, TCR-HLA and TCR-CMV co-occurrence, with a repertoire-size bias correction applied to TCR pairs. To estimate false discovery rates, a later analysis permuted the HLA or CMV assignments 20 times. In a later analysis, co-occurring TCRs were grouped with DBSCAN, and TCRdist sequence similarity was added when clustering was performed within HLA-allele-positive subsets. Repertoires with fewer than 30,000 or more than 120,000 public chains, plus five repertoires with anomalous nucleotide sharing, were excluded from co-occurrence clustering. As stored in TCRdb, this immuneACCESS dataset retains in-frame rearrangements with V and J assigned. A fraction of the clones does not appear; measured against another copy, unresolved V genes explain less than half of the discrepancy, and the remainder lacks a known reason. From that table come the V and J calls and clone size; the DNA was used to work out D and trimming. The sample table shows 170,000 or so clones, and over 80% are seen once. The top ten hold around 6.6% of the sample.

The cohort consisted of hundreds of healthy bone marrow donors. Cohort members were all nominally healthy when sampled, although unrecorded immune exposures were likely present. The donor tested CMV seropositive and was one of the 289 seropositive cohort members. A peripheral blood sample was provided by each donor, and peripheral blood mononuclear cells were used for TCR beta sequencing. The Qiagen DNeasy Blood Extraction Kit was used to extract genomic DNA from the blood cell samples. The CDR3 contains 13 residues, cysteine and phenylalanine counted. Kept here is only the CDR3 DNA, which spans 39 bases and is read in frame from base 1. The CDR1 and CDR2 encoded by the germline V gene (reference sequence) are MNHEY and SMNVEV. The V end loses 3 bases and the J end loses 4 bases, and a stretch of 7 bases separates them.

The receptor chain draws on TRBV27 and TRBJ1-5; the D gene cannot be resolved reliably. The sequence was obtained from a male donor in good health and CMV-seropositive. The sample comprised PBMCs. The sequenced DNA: TGTGCCAGCAGTTTTACACCTAATCAGCCCCAGCATTTT. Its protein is CASSFTPNQPQHF.